These T cell receptor beta chains were read from a single sample in a study of blood T cell repertoires in COVID-19. The method was immunoSEQ multiplex PCR; TCRdb's version includes in-frame clones alone and lacks a portion of them. The table records approximately 170,000 clones, 84% of them present only once. The sample comprised peripheral blood. The receptor source for this set is a man aged 35 to 55 who had recovered from COVID-19. Each CDR3 is given with its conserved first and last residue. The listing skips clone size in some rows; elsewhere it reads once, few, many or a size class.

V gene,clone size,CDR3 protein
TRBV30,NA,CAWRDRGNYGYTF
TRBV12-3/TRBV12-4,NA,CASSQYNEQFF
TRBV6-2/TRBV6-3,NA,CASSPRTSGKETQYF
TRBV5-1,NA,CASTQGVAAGELFF
TRBV3-1/TRBV3-2,once,CASSTSPGELFF
TRBV4-3,NA,CASSQEEGARGYTF
TRBV7-2,NA,CASNRGLNTGELFF
TRBV3-1/TRBV3-2,NA,CASSQPGQGYNEQFF
TRBV4-1,NA,CASRDRGGVTNEKLFF
TRBV11-1,few,CASSLGGEVEDTQYF
TRBV6-5,NA,CASPPPGTGEDTQYF
TRBV5-4,once,CASSPMPGVNTGELFF
TRBV7-9,NA,CASSLTGLQPQHF
TRBV7-9,NA,CASSFQYNEQFF
TRBV30,NA,CAWGTGAGNTIYF
TRBV9,NA,CASSVVGGKETQYF
TRBV6-5,NA,CASSPSRAHYGYTF
TRBV30,few,CAWSVRGQPQHF
TRBV11-2,NA,CASSLAWTSNEQFF
TRBV14,many,CASSQPLAANTGELFF
TRBV6-1,NA,CASSEGASGSYNEQFF
TRBV4-1,NA,CASSRPGQGPGANVLTF
TRBV28,NA,CASRSRDRGSQPQHF
TRBV3-1/TRBV3-2,NA,CASSPVVAAGNTIYF
TRBV7-6,once,CASSPNKGFYEQYF
TRBV30,NA,CAWSRRSRAGYTF
TRBV15,NA,CATSRAALADEQYF
TRBV2,NA,CASSAPALQETQYF
TRBV7-2,NA,CASSRDSQAGTEAFF
TRBV11-2,NA,CASSRLPGTRIGELFF
TRBV7-8,NA,CASSLNGGNTGELFF
TRBV28,NA,CASRPGQGDTGELFF
TRBV9,once,CASSLTSGREPHEQYF
TRBV6-1,NA,CASSEAGTGREPQHF
TRBV12-3/TRBV12-4,NA,CASSLAPGYGYTF
TRBV6-5,once,CASRGQGTDTQYF
TRBV11-2,few,CASSGGTVVPYEQYF
TRBV6-5,NA,CASTNADRPETQYF
TRBV7-2,NA,CASSYTGVAGEQFF
TRBV27,NA,CASSLIAGGNSEQYF
TRBV4-3,NA,CASSLDRVPTGELFF
TRBV6-2/TRBV6-3,NA,CASSKQGAITEAFF
TRBV12-5,once,CASGLAQGTAEAFF
TRBV27,NA,CASSFSGGTEAFF
TRBV9,NA,CASSPSGGRYTGELFF
TRBV7-2,NA,CASSGLRDGRGYGYTF
TRBV6-5,NA,CASSFSGNYGYTF
TRBV30,NA,CAWRLEETQYF
TRBV6-5,few,CASSSSSRNQPQHF
TRBV7-2,NA,CASSLNRGDNEQFF
TRBV7-2,NA,CASSPPGGVRGNTIYF
TRBV5-1,NA,CASSLVGQETQYF
TRBV28,NA,CASSLAGAGTGELFF
TRBV28,NA,CASSPPAELTDTQYF
TRBV5-1,NA,CASSSYYEQYF
TRBV3-1/TRBV3-2,NA,CASSHQLGTGKGYTF
TRBV5-4,NA,CASSPGGQGAGTQYF
TRBV5-4,NA,CASRSGTGTDTQYF
TRBV28,NA,CASSSDGLAGGKTQYF
TRBV5-5,NA,CASSLDPSGGLRTQYF